What follows are 13 T cell receptor beta chains derived from one specimen sequenced in a study of T cells in Graves' hyperthyroidism and ophthalmopathy. The CDR3 regions of TCR beta were amplified from RNA transcripts. An initial round of RT-PCR targeting the TCR CDR3 relied on the HTBI primer set. One entry per CDR3 protein, called by TCRdb with MiXCR from the multiplex PCR reads. Among over 450,000 distinct CDR3 sequences listed, 14% were seen once. Sequencing used blood. The source of these receptors is a woman between 18 and 29 years old with Graves' hyperthyroidism.

V is TRBV11-2 and J is TRBJ2-3; possible D gene TRBD1, 6 bases. This CDR3 is built from 18 residues. The germline V gene has CDR1 SGHAT and CDR2 FQNNGV. Trimming removed 5 bases at V and 1 base at J, with 22 bases between. The DNA of the CDR3 is TGTGCCAGCAGCCCGAGGGGGTGGGCGGAACTTCGCACAGATACGCAGTATTTT. This gives the protein CASSPRGWAELRTDTQYF.

This clonotype was recorded many times. J is TRBJ2-7 and V is TRBV5-1, with 9 bases lining up with TRBD1. The germline CDR1 and CDR2 sequences are SGHRS and YFSETQ. The CDR3 consists of 15 residues. V shed 0 bases and J 3 bases; nucleotides not matched to a gene: 4. In nucleotides, the CDR3 is TGCGCCAGCAGCTTGGTACGGACAGGGGACTACGAGCAGTACGTC. Translation gives CASSLVRTGDYEQYV.

The chain joins TRBV19 to TRBJ1-1; tentative D call: TRBD1 (6 bases). This CDR3 is built from 16 residues. V was pared by 7 bases and J by 3 bases, with 21 bases between. The V gene's germline CDR1 is LNHDA and CDR2 SQIVND (reference sequence). The CDR3 DNA follows: TGTGCCAGTATCCGGGGGGGGGGGCGCGGGGACACTGAAGCTTTCTTT. The encoded protein is CASIRGGGRGDTEAFF. The whole variable domain, filled in from reference TRBV19 and TRBJ1-1, reads DGGITQSPKYLFRKEGQNVTLSCEQNLNHDAMYWYRQDPGQGLRLIYYSQIVNDFQKGDIAEGYSVSREKKESFPLTVTSAQKNPTAFYLCASIRGGGRGDTEAFFGQGTRLTVV.

V is TRBV7-6 and J is TRBJ2-5, with D maybe TRBD2 (5 bases). Trimming stripped 4 bases from V and 1 base from J, with 16 bases between. The CDR3 runs 16 residues. CDR1 is SGHVS and CDR2 is FNYEAQ in the germline V gene. This CDR3 reads CASSSLGYSGQETQYF. CDR3 nucleotide sequence: TGTGCCAGCAGCTCCCTTGGGTACAGCGGCCAAGAGACCCAGTACTTC.

Ten or more counts support this clonotype. CDR3 residues: CASSSQQGGGGYTF. The CDR3 DNA sequence: TGTGCCAGCAGTTCTCAACAGGGAGGGGGTGGCTACACCTTC. The V and J genes are TRBV28 and TRBJ1-2, with D tentatively TRBD1 (6 bases). This CDR3 contains 14 residues. V gave up 4 bases and J gave up 7 bases, with 16 bases separating them. CDR1 and CDR2 from the germline V gene are MDHEN and SYDVKM.

This clonotype has just a few counts. The chain recombines TRBV27 with TRBJ2-7; D remains ambiguous. The CDR3 is 10 residues long. Trimming left V 8 bases short and J 5 bases short, with 7 bases between. Looked up from germline, CDR1 is MNHEY and CDR2 is SMNVEV (reference sequence). In nucleotides, the CDR3 is TGTGCCAGCTCCAAGGACGAGCAGTACGTC. Protein product: CASSKDEQYV.

The chain combines TRBV14 with TRBJ2-2; D perhaps matches TRBD2 (5 bases). Deletions cut 7 bases from V and 4 bases from J, with 10 bases between. CDR3 length equals 13 residues. CDR1 is SGHDN and CDR2 is FVKESK in the germline V gene. The CDR3 spells CASKRVGTGELFF. CDR3 nucleotides: TGTGCCAGCAAGAGGGTGGGCACCGGGGAGCTGTTTTTT.

This clonotype was observed many times. This sequence joins TRBV11-1 and TRBJ1-2, with 7 bases aligning to TRBD1. The ends lost 5 bases at V and 6 bases at J; junction bases unmatched: 9. The CDR3 consists of 14 residues. Germline values: CDR1 SGHAT, CDR2 FQDESV (reference sequence). The CDR3 reads CASSGRQGRNGYTF. The CDR3 DNA reads as TGTGCCAGCAGCGGCAGACAGGGAAGAAATGGCTACACCTTC. The entire variable domain, with the rest obtained from reference TRBV11-1 and TRBJ1-2, is as follows: EAEVAQSPRYKITEKSQAVAFWCDPISGHATLYWYRQILGQGPELLVQFQDESVVDDSQLPKDRFSAERLKGVDSTLKIQPAELGDSAMYLCASSGRQGRNGYTFGSGTRLTVV.

The table lists this clonotype with a few counts. The gene calls are TRBV11-3 and TRBJ2-4; the match to TRBD1 covers 7 bases. Trimming took 5 bases from V and 10 from J; bases not matched to a gene: 2. The length of the CDR3 is 11 residues. Per germline, CDR1 SGHNT and CDR2 YENEEA. The CDR3 DNA reads as TGTGCCAGCAGCGCAGGGGGAATTCAGTACTTC. Protein: CASSAGGIQYF.

This clonotype was recorded at least ten times. The J gene is TRBJ2-5, the V gene TRBV4-1; 12 bases are shared with TRBD1. The length of the CDR3 is 16 residues. CDR1 is MGHRA, CDR2 YSYEKL, per germline. The ends lost 1 base at V and 5 bases at J; junction bases unmatched: 5. The CDR3 sequence: CASSQGDRGLEETQYF. The CDR3 DNA sequence: TGCGCCAGCAGCCAAGGGGACAGGGGGCTAGAGGAGACCCAGTACTTC.

The rearrangement joins TRBV9 to TRBJ1-3, with D unclear. The CDR3 contains 13 residues. CDR1 and CDR2 from the germline V gene are SGDLS and YYNGEE. The V end was cut by 6 bases, the J end by 0 bases, with 7 bases between. The CDR3 loop is CASTMGSGNTIYF. The CDR3 bases are TGTGCCAGCACCATGGGCTCTGGAAACACCATATATTTT. Full variable domain (outside the CDR3, taken from reference TRBV9 and TRBJ1-3): DSGVTQTPKHLITATGQRVTLRCSPRSGDLSVYWYQQSLDQGLQFLIQYYNGEERAKGNILERFSAQQFPDLHSELNLSSLELGDSALYFCASTMGSGNTIYFGEGSWLTVV.

The chain uses TRBV29-1 and TRBJ2-5; D tentatively reads TRBD1 or TRBD2 (7 bases each). The V end was cut by 1 base, the J end by 1 base, with 13 bases between. CDR3 length equals 15 residues. CDR1 SQVTM and CDR2 ANQGSEA come from the germline V gene. The CDR3 here is CSVEGAGGGQETQYF. CDR3 nucleotides: TGCAGCGTTGAAGGGGCAGGGGGGGGCCAAGAGACCCAGTACTTC. The full variable domain, completed using reference TRBV29-1 and TRBJ2-5, is SAVISQKPSRDICQRGTSLTIQCQVDSQVTMMFWYRQQPGQSLTLIATANQGSEATYESGFVIDKFPISRPNLTFSTLTVSNMSPEDSSIYLCSVEGAGGGQETQYFGPGTRLLVL.

The chain joins TRBV6-1 to TRBJ2-7; 12 bases line up with TRBD2. The J segment lost 0 bases and the V segment lost 2 bases, leaving 11 bases of the junction unmatched. CDR1 and CDR2 (germline): MNHNS, SASEGT. The CDR3 loop spans 19 amino acids. CDR3: CASSEYGGGLAGSSYEQYF. CDR3 sequence (DNA): TGTGCCAGCAGTGAATACGGGGGGGGACTAGCGGGTTCCTCCTACGAGCAGTACTTC.